Presented here are 32 T cell receptor beta chains from one specimen sequenced in a study of cytomegalovirus exposure and HLA in healthy donors. The PCR used 60 Vbeta and 13 Jbeta primers. The protocol was immunoSEQ multiplex PCR, while the TCRdb copy is restricted to in-frame clones and leaves out a portion. Of 150,000 to 200,000 clones in the sample, around 81% are singletons; the top ten hold roughly 1.5%. The sequencing sample was made of PBMCs. These receptors came from a man in his forties in good health and CMV-seronegative.

The V call is TRBV7-8, the J call TRBJ2-6; 12 positions match TRBD2. V shed 1 base and J 4 bases; nucleotides not matched to a gene: 8. Per germline, CDR1 SGHVS and CDR2 FQNEAQ. The CDR3 contains 19 residues. The CDR3 nucleotides read TGTGCCAGCAGCTTAGTCTTCCTAGCGGGGGGGCAGGGGGCCAACGTCCTGACTTTC. Its translation is CASSLVFLAGGQGANVLTF. Looking up the rest from reference TRBV7-8 and TRBJ2-6 gives the full variable domain: GAGVSQSPRYKVAKRGQDVALRCDPISGHVSLFWYQQALGQGPEFLTYFQNEAQLDKSGLPSDRFFAERPEGSVSTLKIQRTQQEDSAVYLCASSLVFLAGGQGANVLTFGAGSRLTVL.

This chain's CDR3 is CASSSLRAGEKLFF. The CDR3 DNA reads as TGTGCCAGTAGTAGCCTGCGGGCAGGTGAAAAACTGTTTTTT. The rearrangement uses TRBV19 and TRBJ1-4; D is unresolved. CDR1 is LNHDA and CDR2 is SQIVND in the germline V gene (reference sequence). CDR3 length equals 14 residues. V lost 4 bases to trimming and J lost 7 bases, with 13 bases between them.

V usage is TRBV27 and J usage is TRBJ1-2, with D hard to call. V shed 4 bases and J shed 7 bases, with 16 bases lying between them. The CDR3 has 14 amino acids. In germline, CDR1 is MNHEY, CDR2 SMNVEV (reference sequence). CDR3 region: CASSSPYRGGGYTF. The CDR3 nucleotides are TGTGCCAGCAGTTCACCCTATCGGGGAGGTGGCTACACCTTC.

This chain links TRBV5-1 with TRBJ2-3; 10 bases are shared with TRBD2. The germline V gene encodes CDR1 SGHRS and CDR2 YFSETQ. CDR3 length: 15 residues. Trimming removed 2 bases from V and 4 bases from J; junction bases left unmatched: 4. The CDR3 reads CASSLSSGSADTQYF. The CDR3 DNA follows: TGCGCCAGCAGCTTATCTAGCGGGAGCGCAGATACGCAGTATTTT.

The V gene is TRBV27, the J gene TRBJ2-5; 8 bases are shared with TRBD2. The germline V gene encodes CDR1 MNHEY and CDR2 SMNVEV (reference sequence). J was trimmed by 4 bases and V by 2 bases; bases with no gene match: 9. The CDR3 has 16 residues. The CDR3 coding sequence is TGTGCCAGCAGTTTAGACCCGGGAGGGCCCGGAGAGACCCAGTACTTC. Translating gives CASSLDPGGPGETQYF.

This chain joins TRBV5-1 and TRBJ1-5, with 7 nucleotides matching TRBD1. J gave up 6 bases and V 0 bases, and 3 bases lay outside the gene matches. The CDR3 extends over 14 amino acids. Germline V lookup: CDR1 SGHRS, CDR2 YFSETQ. CDR3 DNA: TGCGCCAGCAGCTTGGAGGAGGGGGCTCAGCCCCAGCATTTT. It encodes CASSLEEGAQPQHF.

The rearrangement links TRBV27 to TRBJ1-5; 8 nucleotides agree with TRBD1. V was pared by 5 bases and J by 7 bases, with 16 bases of the junction left unmatched. The CDR3 is made up of 17 amino acids. Germline CDR1 reads MNHEY; CDR2 reads SMNVEV (reference sequence). Here the CDR3 DNA reads TGTGCCAGCAGTCCCCGCCCCCCCGGACAGGGCGGGCAGCCCCAGCATTTT. Protein product: CASSPRPPGQGGQPQHF.

The chain recombines TRBV7-8 with TRBJ1-2, with 10 bases matching TRBD1. The CDR3 consists of 15 residues. The ends lost 5 bases at V and 4 bases at J; junction bases unmatched: 7. Germline assignment: CDR1 SGHVS and CDR2 FQNEAQ. The CDR3 nucleotides read TGTGCCAGCAGCCCCGACAGGGGGCGCGCCTATGGCTACACCTTC. Translated, it gives CASSPDRGRAYGYTF.

The gene calls are TRBV11-2 and TRBJ2-1; 9 nucleotides match TRBD1. The germline gives CDR1 SGHAT, CDR2 FQNNGV. V shed 6 bases and J 6 bases; nucleotides not matched to a gene: 12. There are 16 residues in the CDR3. The CDR3 sequence is CASRSYPGQGGNEQFF. The DNA for the CDR3 is TGTGCCAGCAGGTCCTACCCGGGACAGGGAGGCAATGAGCAGTTCTTC. Variable domain in full (rest from reference TRBV11-2 and TRBJ2-1): EAGVAQSPRYKIIEKRQSVAFWCNPISGHATLYWYQQILGQGPKLLIQFQNNGVVDDSQLPKDRFSAERLKGVDSTLKIQPAKLEDSAVYLCASRSYPGQGGNEQFFGPGTRLTVL.

The gene calls are TRBV7-6 and TRBJ2-1, with 10 bases aligning to TRBD2. V was pared by 3 bases and J by 8 bases, with 4 bases of the junction left unmatched. CDR1 and CDR2 (germline): SGHVS, FNYEAQ. This CDR3 comprises 14 residues. The CDR3: CASSFLAGEDEQFF. The CDR3 DNA is TGTGCCAGCAGCTTCCTAGCGGGAGAGGATGAGCAGTTCTTC.

This clone was counted a single time. V is TRBV7-2 and J is TRBJ2-1, with D possibly being TRBD2 (6 bases). This CDR3 has 13 residues. The V and J ends lost 3 bases and 8 bases respectively, with 11 bases between them. The V gene's germline CDR1 is SGHTA and CDR2 FQGNSA. CDR3 amino acids: CASSLRSGDEQFF. In nucleotides, the CDR3 is TGTGCCAGCAGCTTGAGGTCGGGGGATGAGCAGTTCTTC.

The rearrangement uses TRBV28 and TRBJ2-7; 9 bases are a match to TRBD2. The CDR3 runs 16 residues. Trimming removed 5 bases from V and 2 bases from J; junction bases left unmatched: 10. CDR1 is MDHEN, CDR2 SYDVKM, per germline. This CDR3 reads CASSTPLGGRAYEQYF. CDR3 DNA: TGTGCCAGCAGTACCCCTCTCGGCGGGAGGGCCTACGAGCAGTACTTC.

The genes are TRBV28 and TRBJ1-1, with 12 nucleotides matching TRBD1. V dropped 4 bases and J dropped 11; count of bases not matched to a gene: 11. This CDR3 contains 15 residues. Germline V lookup: CDR1 MDHEN, CDR2 SYDVKM. CDR3 nucleotide sequence: TGTGCCAGCAGTTCCACCGGGACAGGGGGCCTGGGGGCTTTCTTT. It codes for CASSSTGTGGLGAFF.

The rearrangement joins TRBV14 to TRBJ2-3; D call uncertain. This CDR3 region has 16 residues. V lost 0 bases and J 6 bases, leaving 16 bases between the germline ends. Germline V gene data show CDR1 as SGHDN and CDR2 as FVKESK. The CDR3 region is CASSQEFSASLDTQYF. CDR3 DNA: TGTGCCAGCAGCCAAGAATTTTCTGCGTCGTTGGATACGCAGTATTTT.

Written as DNA, the CDR3 is TGTGCCAGCAGTACCGGGACAGGGCTTTGGGAGACCCAGTACTTC. This encodes CASSTGTGLWETQYF. The J gene is TRBJ2-5, the V gene TRBV6-5, with TRBD1 identical over 9 bases. This CDR3 contains 15 residues. Trimming removed 5 bases from V and 5 bases from J; junction bases left unmatched: 9. CDR1 is MNHEY, CDR2 SVGAGI, per germline.

This clone is medium-sized in the sample. V usage is TRBV6-5 and J usage is TRBJ1-4; TRBD1 is a possible D gene (5 bases). The germline V and J ends were trimmed by 4 bases and 2 bases, with 14 bases remaining between them. Looked up from germline, CDR1 is MNHEY and CDR2 is SVGAGI. The CDR3 loop spans 16 amino acids. The CDR3 coding sequence is TGTGCCAGCAGTTTCAGGGCTGTGAAGACTAATGAAAAACTGTTTTTT. Residues: CASSFRAVKTNEKLFF.

The genes are TRBV29-1 and TRBJ2-1; D is perhaps TRBD2 (7 bases). This CDR3 is 13 amino acids long. V lost 4 bases to trimming and J lost 6 bases, with 13 bases between them. Per the germline V gene, CDR1 is SQVTM and CDR2 is ANQGSEA. The CDR3 DNA reads as TGCAGCGTTGGGGGGGGAGGGGGCAATGAGCAGTTCTTC. Its translation: CSVGGGGGNEQFF.

CDR3 sequence (DNA): TGTGCCAGCGTCCCGGGACAGGGCCACTATGGCTACACCTTC. It specifies CASVPGQGHYGYTF. The chain combines TRBV7-9 with TRBJ1-2; 9 bases map to TRBD1. J lost 3 bases, V lost 8 bases, and 7 bases had no gene match. The CDR3 spans 14 residues. Germline CDR1 is SEHNR and CDR2 is FQNEAQ (reference sequence).

The chain uses TRBV28 and TRBJ1-2, with 9 bases identical to TRBD1. Germline values: CDR1 MDHEN, CDR2 SYDVKM. The V gene end was trimmed by 7 bases and the J gene end by 4 bases; junction bases not matched to a gene: 10. The length of the CDR3 is 15 residues. The CDR3 coding sequence is TGTGCCAGCATTAGCCCCGGGACAGGGACCTATGGCTACACCTTC. Amino acids: CASISPGTGTYGYTF.

The chain is built from TRBV27 and TRBJ2-5; tentative D call: TRBD2 (7 bases). The CDR3 sequence is 15 residues long. The V gene lost 5 bases and the J gene lost 5 bases, with 18 bases spanning the gap. Germline V lookup: CDR1 MNHEY, CDR2 SMNVEV (reference sequence). The CDR3 bases are TGTGCCAGCAGTGTCCTAGCGGTTAGGGGGGAGACCCAGTACTTC. Translating it yields CASSVLAVRGETQYF.

The chain carries TRBV21-1 and TRBJ2-7; no check of the table's D call, TRBD2, against the DNA was made. TRBV21-1 is recorded as a pseudogene. The CDR3 spans 14 residues. As DNA, the CDR3 is TGTGCCAGCGAGGAGGGCTTTAGCTCCTACGAGCAGTACGTC. As protein: CASEEGFSSYEQYV.

The chain uses TRBV10-3 and TRBJ2-5; D is unclear. Trimming shortened V by 0 bases and J by 5 bases, and 16 bases separated the two germline ends. Germline V CDR1 and CDR2: ENHRY, SYGVKD. The CDR3 spans 16 residues. CDR3 nucleotide sequence: TGTGCCATCAGTGAGTCAACTACCCCTCTGGGTGAGACCCAGTACTTC. Amino acid sequence: CAISESTTPLGETQYF.

CDR3 nucleotides: TGTGCCAGCACCATCTGGGGGACAGGGGATGGCTACACCTTC. As protein: CASTIWGTGDGYTF. V is TRBV5-4 and J is TRBJ1-2; 10 bases match TRBD1. The ends lost 6 bases at V and 6 bases at J; junction bases unmatched: 8. Germline values: CDR1 SGHNT, CDR2 YYREEE (reference sequence). This CDR3 is built from 14 residues.

The rearrangement links TRBV2 to TRBJ1-1, with a possible D match to TRBD1 (5 bases). The V end lost 8 bases, the J end lost 14 bases, and 21 bases lay between the germline ends. This CDR3 contains 12 residues. The germline V gene has CDR1 SNHLY and CDR2 FYNNEI. CDR3 protein: CASRGFEGCTFF. The CDR3 nucleotides are TGTGCCAGCCGGGGGTTTGAGGGGTGCACCTTCTTT.

The chain couples TRBV6-6 to TRBJ1-5, with D possibly matching TRBD1 (5 bases). CDR3 length equals 15 residues. V was shortened by 2 bases and J by 1 base, with 9 bases between the two germline ends. Germline-derived CDR1 and CDR2 are MNHNY and SVGAGI (reference sequence). The DNA of the CDR3 is TGTGCCAGCAGTTACCAGACAGCCAGCAATCAGCCCCAGCATTTT. Amino acids: CASSYQTASNQPQHF.

The chain couples TRBV11-3 to TRBJ2-7; perhaps TRBD2 as D (5 bases). The germline V gene encodes CDR1 SGHNT and CDR2 YENEEA. CDR3 length: 12 amino acids. V was pared by 4 bases and J by 6 bases, with 10 bases between. CDR3 nucleotides: TGTGCCAGCAGCTCGAAAAGCGGCGAGCAGTACGTC. Its protein product is CASSSKSGEQYV.

V gene TRBV7-8 combines with J gene TRBJ2-7, with 13 bases aligning to TRBD2. This CDR3 comprises 18 residues. From germline, CDR1 is SGHVS and CDR2 FQNEAQ. V dropped 1 base and J dropped 0; count of bases not matched to a gene: 6. The CDR3 loop reads CASSLEGLAGRLSYEQYF. Written as DNA, the CDR3 is TGTGCCAGCAGCTTAGAGGGACTAGCGGGAAGACTCTCCTACGAGCAGTACTTC. Supplemented by reference TRBV7-8 and TRBJ2-7, the full variable domain reads GAGVSQSPRYKVAKRGQDVALRCDPISGHVSLFWYQQALGQGPEFLTYFQNEAQLDKSGLPSDRFFAERPEGSVSTLKIQRTQQEDSAVYLCASSLEGLAGRLSYEQYFGPGTRLTVT.

The genes are TRBV9 and TRBJ1-1; D unresolved. This CDR3 has 14 amino acids. Trimming pared 0 bases from V and 0 bases from J, leaving 6 bases between. CDR1 and CDR2 (germline): SGDLS, YYNGEE. CDR3 nucleotides: TGTGCCAGCAGCGTAGTTCGCGTGAACACTGAAGCTTTCTTT. Translating it yields CASSVVRVNTEAFF.

CDR3 bases: TGTGCCATCAGTGAAGTACAGGGGATGATTGAAGCTTTCTTT. This translates into CAISEVQGMIEAFF. This sequence joins TRBV10-3 and TRBJ1-1; 7 nucleotides align to TRBD1. Losses at the gene ends were 3 bases for V and 7 bases for J; bases not matched to a gene: 8. CDR3 length equals 14 residues. In germline, CDR1 is ENHRY, CDR2 SYGVKD.

The chain is built from TRBV14 and TRBJ2-1; 10 bases agree with TRBD2. Germline CDR1 reads SGHDN; CDR2 reads FVKESK. V shed 4 bases and J 7 bases; nucleotides not matched to a gene: 7. CDR3 length equals 15 residues. The CDR3 reads CASSRPTSGHNEQFF. The CDR3 bases are TGTGCCAGCAGCCGCCCGACTAGCGGGCATAATGAGCAGTTCTTC.

The chain combines TRBV5-6 with TRBJ2-1, with 10 bases fitting TRBD2. The CDR3 runs 18 residues. Unmatched junction bases numbered 6, after V lost 0 bases and J lost 0 bases. The V gene's germline CDR1 is SGHDT and CDR2 YYEEEE. This chain's CDR3 is CASSLGTSGYSSYNEQFF. The DNA for the CDR3 is TGTGCCAGCAGCTTGGGGACTAGCGGTTATAGCTCCTACAATGAGCAGTTCTTC.

The rearrangement joins TRBV28 to TRBJ2-1; 8 positions match TRBD1. Losses at the gene ends were 1 base for V and 9 bases for J; bases not matched to a gene: 11. The CDR3 covers 16 residues. CDR1 MDHEN and CDR2 SYDVKM come from the germline V gene. CDR3 coding DNA: TGTGCCAGCAGTTTATCGGACAGGGTGATCTTAGGTGAGCAGTTCTTC. As protein: CASSLSDRVILGEQFF.